Included here is one TCR beta chain sequence, with context. The sample originates from a study of blood T cell repertoires in COVID-19. Study information: Acute and convalescent COVID-19 specimens originated in the United States, Italy and Spain. T cells, B-cell-depleted T cells, or PBMCs provided the cDNA or gDNA that served as material.

Germline V CDR1 and CDR2: MNHEY, SVGAGI. CDR3 length: 15 amino acids. The V gene lost 6 bases and the J gene lost 0 bases, with 12 bases spanning the gap. As handled by the study authors: Quantification of nucleated cells was approximated via reference gene primer amplification. The repertoire was sequenced with immunoSEQ multiplex PCR; TCRdb's copy has only in-frame clones and lacks some. The DNA was the basis for D and trimming; V, J and clone size are from that table. The table includes hundreds of thousands of clones, roughly 91% detected once. The chain employs TRBV6-5 and TRBJ1-5; D is perhaps TRBD1 (5 bases). The sequencing input was peripheral blood. This receptor was obtained from a woman between 40 and 50 years old who had recovered from COVID-19. The CDR3 here is CASRGPTYSNQPQHF. CDR3 nucleotides: TGTGCCAGCAGGGGGCCTACCTATAGCAATCAGCCCCAGCATTTT.